The 15 T cell receptor beta chains in this list originate from one sample, sequenced in a study of cytomegalovirus exposure and HLA in healthy donors. Profiled with immunoSEQ multiplex PCR; TCRdb holds only in-frame clones, not every one. The table lists 150,000 to 170,000 clones, around nine tenths of them singletons, with approximately 20% in the top ten. Sequenced input: PBMCs. Source of these receptors: a young man in good health and CMV-seropositive.

The V gene is TRBV30, the J gene TRBJ2-1; the match to TRBD2 covers 10 bases. Germline V gene data show CDR1 as GTSNPN and CDR2 as SVGIG (reference sequence). J was trimmed by 8 bases and V by 0 bases; bases with no gene match: 16. The CDR3 has 18 residues. The CDR3 protein is CAWSVPRSGRAGYYEQFF. The CDR3 nucleotides are TGTGCCTGGAGTGTACCCCGAAGCGGGAGGGCCGGATACTATGAGCAGTTCTTC.

In this sample, this clone turned up a few times. The chain joins TRBV4-3 to TRBJ2-7; TRBD2 agrees at 14 bases. Looked up from germline, CDR1 is LGHNA and CDR2 is YSLEER. CDR3 size: 15 residues. V was pared by 3 bases and J by 3 bases, with 1 base of the junction left unmatched. The CDR3 DNA reads as TGCGCCAGCAGCCACGGACTAGCGGGGGGCTACGAGCAGTACTTC. Translated: CASSHGLAGGYEQYF.

The chain has TRBV4-3 and TRBJ2-2, with 7 bases lining up with TRBD1. The CDR3 loop spans 15 amino acids. Germline-derived CDR1 and CDR2 are LGHNA and YSLEER. J lost 6 bases, V lost 2 bases, and 6 bases had no gene match. CDR3 DNA: TGCGCCAGCAGCCAATCGACAGGGAAGGCCGGGGAGCTGTTTTTT. Protein sequence: CASSQSTGKAGELFF.

The rearrangement joins TRBV7-2 to TRBJ2-7, with 10 bases matching TRBD2. The CDR3 length is 17 residues. Germline V gene lookup returns CDR1 SGHTA and CDR2 FQGNSA. With V trimmed by 5 bases and J by 2 bases, 12 bases remained unmatched. CDR3 sequence: CASSLRTSGLRTYEQYF. The CDR3 DNA reads TGTGCCAGCAGCCTCCGGACTAGCGGCCTTAGGACCTACGAGCAGTACTTC.

This clone was found once. The chain carries TRBV7-2 and TRBJ1-6, with a possible D match to TRBD1 (5 bases). The length of the CDR3 is 14 residues. With 2 bases removed from V and 6 bases from J, the gap between germline ends came to 8 bases. The germline CDR1 and CDR2 sequences are SGHTA and FQGNSA. The CDR3 here is CASSLPGGNSPLHF. CDR3 DNA sequence: TGTGCCAGCAGCTTACCGGGGGGTAATTCACCCCTCCACTTT.

This clone came up a few times. The CDR3 loop is CASSLSSPYEQYF. CDR3 bases: TGTGCCAGCAGCTTGAGTTCCCCCTACGAGCAGTACTTC. This rearrangement joins TRBV7-9 to TRBJ2-7; D uncertain. Germline V gene lookup returns CDR1 SEHNR and CDR2 FQNEAQ (reference sequence). This CDR3 has 13 amino acids. Between the trimmed V and J ends, which lost 3 bases and 2 bases, there was a span of 8 bases.

The chain has TRBV7-2 and TRBJ1-2, with D perhaps TRBD1 (6 bases). CDR1 is SGHTA and CDR2 is FQGNSA in the germline V gene. V was cut by 1 base and J by 5 bases, with 11 bases left in between. The CDR3 runs to 14 residues. This chain's CDR3 is CASSLVTGSYGYTF. CDR3 coding DNA: TGTGCCAGCAGCTTAGTCACAGGGTCATATGGCTACACCTTC.

V usage is TRBV5-6 and J usage is TRBJ2-2, with 9 bases that match TRBD2. CDR3 length: 16 amino acids. CDR1 is SGHDT and CDR2 is YYEEEE in the germline V gene. V shed 0 bases, J shed 5 bases, and the junction held 5 bases outside the gene matches. The CDR3 DNA follows: TGTGCCAGCAGCTTGGGGGCTAGCGGGGCGACCGGGGAGCTGTTTTTT. Residues: CASSLGASGATGELFF.

The J gene is TRBJ2-7, the V gene TRBV6-1; no clear D. V gave up 11 bases and J gave up 3 bases, with 11 bases separating them. This CDR3 is 11 amino acids long. Germline lookup yields CDR1 MNHNS and CDR2 SASEGT. The CDR3 protein is CAAQVGYEQYF. CDR3 DNA sequence: TGTGCCGCCCAGGTTGGCTACGAGCAGTACTTC.

V gene TRBV13 combines with J gene TRBJ2-1; 16 nucleotides line up with TRBD2. CDR3 size: 21 residues. Trimming at V came to 5 bases and at J to 1 base, leaving 14 bases not matched to a gene. The germline gives CDR1 PRHDT, CDR2 FYEKMQ (reference sequence). In DNA, the CDR3 is TGTGCCAGCAGCCAAGACAGCGAGGGACTAGCGGGGGGGTCGTCCTACAATGAGCAGTTCTTC. Translating gives CASSQDSEGLAGGSSYNEQFF.

This clone was seen just once. The chain uses TRBV7-2 and TRBJ2-3; 7 nucleotides match TRBD2. The ends lost 5 bases at V and 5 bases at J; junction bases unmatched: 7. Germline loops: CDR1 SGHTA, CDR2 FQGNSA. This CDR3 comprises 14 residues. The CDR3 loop reads CASSPGGGIDTQYF. The DNA of the CDR3 is TGTGCCAGCAGCCCGGGGGGTGGGATAGATACGCAGTATTTT. Combining the CDR3 with reference TRBV7-2 and TRBJ2-3 gives the whole variable domain GAGVSQSPSNKVTEKGKDVELRCDPISGHTALYWYRQSLGQGLEFLIYFQGNSAPDKSGLPSDRFSAERTGGSVSTLTIQRTQQEDSAVYLCASSPGGGIDTQYFGPGTRLTVL.

This chain uses TRBV18 with TRBJ1-2, with a tentative D call TRBD1 (6 bases). Germline V gives CDR1 KGHSH, CDR2 LQKENI. The CDR3 totals 14 residues. V lost 4 bases and J lost 8, with 17 bases in between. The CDR3 loop reads CASSLGQPLAGYTF. CDR3 bases: TGTGCCAGCTCACTCGGACAGCCCCTGGCGGGCTACACCTTC. Supplemented by reference TRBV18 and TRBJ1-2, the full variable domain reads NAGVMQNPRHLVRRRGQEARLRCSPMKGHSHVYWYRQLPEEGLKFMVYLQKENIIDESGMPKERFSAEFPKEGPSILRIQQVVRGDSAAYFCASSLGQPLAGYTFGSGTRLTVV.

This chain connects TRBV18 to TRBJ1-4, with unresolved D. This CDR3 spans 14 amino acids. Germline CDR1 is KGHSH and CDR2 is LQKENI. V lost 4 bases, J lost 8 bases, and 14 bases lay in between. The CDR3 DNA reads TGTGCCAGCTCACTCGAGTCGTTTAACGAAAAACTGTTTTTT. It specifies CASSLESFNEKLFF. The whole variable domain, filled in from reference TRBV18 and TRBJ1-4, reads NAGVMQNPRHLVRRRGQEARLRCSPMKGHSHVYWYRQLPEEGLKFMVYLQKENIIDESGMPKERFSAEFPKEGPSILRIQQVVRGDSAAYFCASSLESFNEKLFFGSGTQLSVL.

The rearrangement uses TRBV19 and TRBJ2-1, with 9 nucleotides matching TRBD2. V was pared by 5 bases and J by 4 bases, with 6 bases of the junction left unmatched. This CDR3 has 15 amino acids. Germline values: CDR1 LNHDA, CDR2 SQIVND (reference sequence). CDR3 sequence (DNA): TGTGCCAGTAGTTTGACTAGCGGCACTTACAATGAGCAGTTCTTC. Its translation: CASSLTSGTYNEQFF.

This chain uses TRBV9 with TRBJ2-1; D may be TRBD2 (7 bases). This CDR3 comprises 16 residues. Trimming took off 4 bases at V and 1 base at J, with 15 bases between the two ends. Germline V CDR1 and CDR2: SGDLS, YYNGEE. This CDR3 reads CASSSVGGRSYNEQFF. DNA for the CDR3: TGTGCCAGCAGCTCCGTGGGGGGGCGTTCCTACAATGAGCAGTTCTTC.